The T cell receptor beta chain described here comes from a study of T cell repertoires in ileal Crohn's disease. Turning to the study itself: Surgery for a complication: stricturing in around 60%, penetrating in about 40%. The M6 sample came from neoterminal ileum during colonoscopy after surgery.

The CDR3 length is 12 residues. Germline trimming cut 1 base from V and 10 bases from J; bases unmatched to any gene: 3. Germline V lookup: CDR1 MNHEY, CDR2 SMNVEV (reference sequence). With regard to this clone: What it binds is unknown.

Profiled with immunoSEQ multiplex PCR; TCRdb holds only in-frame clones, not every one. The sample yields about 62,000 clones, about 89% seen once. Findings of the study overall: Compared with CD4 T cells, sorted CD8 cells carried more expanded clones. Compared with non-smokers, active smokers at surgery showed more clonal expansions.

Time point of the sample: neoterminal ileum biopsy at postoperative endoscopy, about 6 months after surgery. The sequence was obtained from an adult with Crohn's disease. Sequencing used ileal tissue. This rearrangement joins TRBV27 to TRBJ1-2, with 7 positions matching TRBD1. The CDR3 DNA sequence: TGTGCCAGCAGTTTATTGGGACAGTTCTACACCTTC. It specifies CASSLLGQFYTF.